This T cell receptor (beta chain) was sequenced in a study of cytomegalovirus exposure and HLA in healthy donors. 13 Jbeta primers and 60 Vbeta primers were used for the PCR. Per the study methods: Later reanalysis found about 80 million unique TCR beta chains, roughly 9.9 million of them shared. TCRdb's copy holds only in-frame clones and misses some; the assay was immunoSEQ multiplex PCR. The V and J calls and clone size come from that table; D and trimming were worked out from the DNA. Of about 110,000 clones listed, 75% are singletons. Source material: PBMCs. This receptor was obtained from a male donor in good health and CMV-seropositive.

As DNA, the CDR3 is TGCGCCAGCAGAGTGGGGACAGGGTCCCACGAGCAGTACTTC. Amino acid sequence: CASRVGTGSHEQYF. This chain joins TRBV5-1 and TRBJ2-7, with 9 nucleotides matching TRBD1. The CDR3 loop spans 14 amino acids. Germline V gene data show CDR1 as SGHRS and CDR2 as YFSETQ. With V trimmed by 5 bases and J by 5 bases, 8 bases remained unmatched.